This T cell receptor (beta chain) was documented in a study of vaccination effects on CD4 cells after COVID-19. The study, taken as a whole, reports: Pronounced clonal contraction occurred in clones induced by infection and by vaccine late after vaccination.

At the end of nine to ten days of culture, CD4+ T cells were isolated. By PCR, the person was confirmed to have had SARS-CoV-2 infection between March and December 2020. Participants were vaccinated with two doses of either the BNT162b2 or mRNA-1273 vaccine. IL-2 medium supplanted half the medium on days 3 and 7. V was clipped by 6 bases and J by 2 bases; unmatched bases: 4. CDR1 SGHTA and CDR2 FQGTGA come from the germline V gene. CDR3 length: 15 amino acids. Remarks on this clone: The antigen is unknown.

Sequencing was performed with immunoSEQ multiplex PCR; in TCRdb, only in-frame clones are kept and a portion is missing. The sample yields 35,000 to 45,000 clones, over 60% seen once. Material: CD4+ T cells from PBMCs cultured without peptide, obtained after COVID-19 vaccination. This receptor was taken from a human donor who had a prior SARS-CoV-2 infection. The chain has TRBV7-3 and TRBJ2-1; 10 bases are shared with TRBD2. In DNA, the CDR3 is TGTGCCAGCAGTGATAGCGGGGGGACCTACAATGAGCAGTTCTTC. It yields the protein CASSDSGGTYNEQFF.